These T cell receptor beta chains were read from a single sample in a study of T-cell reconstitution after alpha-beta-depleted transplantation in children. MiXCR, applied by TCRdb to the PCR reads, yields one record per CDR3 protein. Of fewer than 350,000 distinct CDR3 sequences listed, around 9.1% are singletons. The sample here was PBMCs, taken before TCRalphabeta/CD19-depleted stem cell transplant. The receptors were gathered from a boy under three years old with acute myeloid leukemia, due to receive a stem cell transplant. Each CDR3 is given with its conserved first and last residue. A D gene is named only where the DNA matches it firmly. For some rows the clone size is stated as once, few or many, or as a class when expanded; others skip it.

>TRBD1|many|TRBJ1-5|TRBV5-1|15
CASSDLQGAGQPQHF
TGCGCCAGCAGCGATTTGCAGGGGGCTGGTCAGCCCCAGCATTTT
>-|many|TRBJ2-7|TRBV11-2|14
CASSKSGSSYEQYF
TGTGCCAGCAGCAAAAGTGGCAGCTCCTACGAGCAGTACTTC
>-|-|TRBJ2-7|TRBV18|16
CASSPLAGEGSYEQYF
TGTGCCAGCTCACCATTGGCAGGGGAAGGCTCCTACGAGCAGTACTTC
>-|-|TRBJ2-7|TRBV5-1|11
CASKTSHEQYF
TGCGCCAGCAAGACATCCCACGAGCAGTACTTC
>TRBD1|few|TRBJ1-2|TRBV7-9|14
CASSQTGDSYGYTF
TGTGCCAGCAGCCAGACTGGGGACAGTTATGGCTACACCTTC
>-|-|TRBJ2-7|TRBV7-2|15
CASSFSIGFTYEQYF
TGTGCCAGCAGCTTCTCCATTGGGTTTACCTACGAGCAGTACTTC
>TRBD2|many|TRBJ2-7|TRBV12-3/TRBV12-4|14
CASSWTSVSYEQYF
TGTGCCAGCAGTTGGACTAGCGTGTCCTACGAGCAGTACTTC
>-|many|TRBJ1-5|TRBV6-2/TRBV6-3|15
CASSIRQAGKRPQHF
TGTGCCAGCAGTATCAGACAGGCCGGAAAGAGGCCCCAGCATTTT
>-|-|TRBJ2-3|TRBV20-1|17
CSARDILGDRNTDTQYF
TGCAGTGCTAGAGACATTTTGGGCGACAGGAACACAGATACGCAGTATTTT
>TRBD1|few|TRBJ2-2|TRBV10-3|16
CAISESDRSDTGELFF
TGTGCCATCAGTGAGTCGGACAGGTCGGACACCGGGGAGCTGTTTTTT
>TRBD2|-|TRBJ2-7|TRBV10-2|14
CASRSSGRGYEQYF
TGCGCCAGCAGGTCTAGCGGGAGAGGTTACGAGCAGTACTTC
>-|many|TRBJ1-5|TRBV6-1|14
CASSGKAGNQPQHF
TGTGCCAGCAGTGGGAAAGCGGGCAATCAGCCCCAGCATTTT
>TRBD1|few|TRBJ2-7|TRBV12-3/TRBV12-4|14
CASSLNRGNYEQYF
TGTGCCAGCAGTTTAAACAGGGGGAACTACGAGCAGTACTTC
>-|many|TRBJ1-1|TRBV15|14
CATSSRTVNTEAFF
TGTGCCACCAGCTCCCGGACAGTGAACACTGAAGCTTTCTTT
>TRBD1|many|TRBJ2-7|TRBV5-1|16
CASSIEPGTGIYEQYF
TGCGCCAGCAGCATAGAACCCGGGACAGGTATATACGAGCAGTACTTC
>TRBD1|few|TRBJ2-7|TRBV29-1|14
CSVEGGTGSYEQYF
TGCAGCGTTGAAGGCGGGACAGGCTCCTACGAGCAGTACTTC
>TRBD1|few|TRBJ1-2|TRBV4-1|16
CASSQEKDRGHYGYTF
TGCGCCAGCAGCCAGGAAAAGGACAGGGGACACTATGGCTACACCTTC
>TRBD1|-|TRBJ1-1|TRBV5-8|19
CASSFDPRDRGPLGTEAFF
TGTGCCAGCAGCTTTGATCCCCGAGACAGGGGGCCTTTGGGCACTGAAGCTTTCTTT
>TRBD1|-|TRBJ2-7|TRBV20-1|15
CSASVPGQGAYEQYF
TGCAGTGCTAGTGTACCGGGACAGGGGGCGTACGAGCAGTACTTC
>TRBD2|many|TRBJ2-1|TRBV5-1|14
CASSWTSGSNEQFF
TGCGCCAGCAGCTGGACTAGCGGGAGCAATGAGCAGTTCTTC
>TRBD2|many|TRBJ2-2|TRBV5-1|16
CASRRLAVMNTGELFF
TGCGCCAGCCGACGACTAGCCGTTATGAACACCGGGGAGCTGTTTTTT
>-|many|TRBJ2-7|TRBV15|15
CATSRDGGLSYEQYF
TGTGCCACCAGCAGAGATGGCGGACTGTCCTACGAGCAGTACTTC
>-|-|TRBJ2-1|TRBV5-1|13
CASQGKIDNEQFF
TGCGCCAGCCAGGGGAAAATCGACAATGAGCAGTTCTTC
>TRBD1|many|TRBJ1-5|TRBV6-2/TRBV6-3|17
CASSYPRTGLLNQPQHF
TGTGCCAGCAGTTACCCCCGGACAGGACTCTTGAATCAGCCCCAGCATTTT
>-|many|TRBJ2-7|TRBV28|14
CASSFYSSSYEQYF
TGTGCCAGCAGTTTCTACTCCTCTTCCTACGAGCAGTACTTC
>-|few|TRBJ1-2|TRBV29-1|13
CSVALDSIYGYTF
TGCAGCGTTGCCCTCGACAGTATCTATGGCTACACCTTC
>TRBD1|many|TRBJ1-4|TRBV7-3|15
CASSLTGTANEKLFF
TGTGCCAGCAGCTTAACCGGGACAGCTAATGAAAAACTGTTTTTT